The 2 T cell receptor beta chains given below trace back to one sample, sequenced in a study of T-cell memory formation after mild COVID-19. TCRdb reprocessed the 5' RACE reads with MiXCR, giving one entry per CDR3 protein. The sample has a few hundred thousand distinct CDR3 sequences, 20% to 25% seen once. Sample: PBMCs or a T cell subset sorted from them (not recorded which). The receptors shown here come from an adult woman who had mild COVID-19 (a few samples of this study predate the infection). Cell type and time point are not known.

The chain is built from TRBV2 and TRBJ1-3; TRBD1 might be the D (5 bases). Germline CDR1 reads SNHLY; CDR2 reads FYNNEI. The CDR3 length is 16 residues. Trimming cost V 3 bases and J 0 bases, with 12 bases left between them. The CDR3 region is CASSDGTFRSGNTIYF. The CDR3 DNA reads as TGTGCCAGCAGTGACGGGACTTTCCGCTCTGGAAACACCATATATTTT. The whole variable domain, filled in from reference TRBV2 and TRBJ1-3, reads EPEVTQTPSHQVTQMGQEVILRCVPISNHLYFYWYRQILGQKVEFLVSFYNNEISEKSEIFDDQFSVERPDGSNFTLKIRSTKLEDSAMYFCASSDGTFRSGNTIYFGEGSWLTVV.

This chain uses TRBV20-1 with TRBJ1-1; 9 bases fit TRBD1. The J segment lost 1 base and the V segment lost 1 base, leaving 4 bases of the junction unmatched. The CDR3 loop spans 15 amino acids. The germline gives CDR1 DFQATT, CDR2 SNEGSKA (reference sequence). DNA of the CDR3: TGCAGTGCTAGAGGGGACAGGGTTTGGAACACTGAAGCTTTCTTT. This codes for CSARGDRVWNTEAFF.